This T cell receptor beta chain was captured in a study of blood T cell repertoires in COVID-19. Study-level information: Some COVID-19 samples were acute and others convalescent; all came from the United States, Italy and Spain. T cells, B-cell-depleted T cells, or PBMCs supplied cDNA or gDNA.

One Seattle source followed patients from active infection through their disease course. Original methodology: Reference gene primer amplification gave nucleated cell count estimates. The method was immunoSEQ multiplex PCR; TCRdb's version includes in-frame clones alone and lacks a portion of them. The V and J calls and clone size are taken from that table; D and trimming were inferred from the DNA. The sample has 270,000 or so clones, around 85% seen once. CDR1 SGHTA and CDR2 FQGTGA come from the germline V gene. Trimming pared 1 base from V and 6 bases from J, leaving 16 bases between. This CDR3 spans 15 amino acids.

The clonotype was recovered from a human donor with COVID-19, enrolled during active disease. The donor label of this sample is uncertain. The V gene is TRBV7-3, the J gene TRBJ2-7; D might be TRBD2 (5 bases). The material sequenced was peripheral blood. CDR3 sequence reads: CASSLILDAGSEQYF. The CDR3 nucleotides are TGTGCCAGCAGCTTAATACTAGACGCCGGATCCGAGCAGTACTTC. Complete variable domain (other parts from reference TRBV7-3 and TRBJ2-7): GAGVSQTPSNKVTEKGKYVELRCDPISGHTALYWYRQSLGQGPEFLIYFQGTGAADDSGLPNDRFFAVRPEGSVSTLKIQRTERGDSAVYLCASSLILDAGSEQYFGPGTRLTVT.